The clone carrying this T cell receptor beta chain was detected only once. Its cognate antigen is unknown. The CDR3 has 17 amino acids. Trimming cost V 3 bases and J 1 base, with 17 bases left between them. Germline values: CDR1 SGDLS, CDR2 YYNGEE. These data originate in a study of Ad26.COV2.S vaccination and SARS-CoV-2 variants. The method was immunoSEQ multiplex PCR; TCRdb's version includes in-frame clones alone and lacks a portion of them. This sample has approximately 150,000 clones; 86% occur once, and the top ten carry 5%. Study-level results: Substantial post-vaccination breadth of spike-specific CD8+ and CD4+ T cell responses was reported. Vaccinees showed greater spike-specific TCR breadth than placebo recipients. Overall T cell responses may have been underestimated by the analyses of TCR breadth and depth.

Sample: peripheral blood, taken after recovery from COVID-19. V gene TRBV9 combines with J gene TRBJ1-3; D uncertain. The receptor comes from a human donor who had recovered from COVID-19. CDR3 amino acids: CASSASSDFTSGNTIYF. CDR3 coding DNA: TGTGCCAGCAGCGCCTCCAGTGATTTCACGTCTGGAAACACCATATATTTT.